This section outlines one T cell receptor (beta chain) sequence together with its context. What antigen it recognizes has not been identified. Qualities for individual bases were not recorded, and no much larger clone is one base off. The data belong to a study of ipilimumab plus nivolumab after autologous stem cell transplantation (dated by TCRdb to the early 2020s). With respect to the entire study: A median of roughly 5 ipilimumab doses and under ten nivolumab doses was received by trial patients. The trial enrolled patients with high-risk diffuse large B cell lymphoma, mature T cell lymphoma, or multiple myeloma undergoing autologous transplant. The DLBCL cohort included primary refractory and relapsed disease, with 18-month progression-free survival of roughly 89% and 26% respectively. The intent-to-treat population of the trial consisted of roughly 38 patients. Study-wide conclusions, independent of this receptor: Combined checkpoint inhibition as post-transplant consolidation was concluded by the authors to appear tolerable. According to the authors, a biologic rationale for studying the approach further came from T cell receptor repertoire, regulatory T cell phenotype and gut microbiota profiles.

Starting 14 to 28 days after the autologous transplant, patients began checkpoint therapy, which included ipilimumab at 1 mg/kg intravenously on day 1 of selected weeks. Nivolumab was given at 3 mg/kg intravenously on day 1 of weeks 1, 4, 7, 10, and every two weeks through week 26. The study was a Phase Ib clinical trial testing combined checkpoint inhibition with ipilimumab and nivolumab as consolidation after autologous stem cell transplantation. The method was the immunoSEQ multiplex PCR assay. Not all clones reach the TCRdb copy of this immuneACCESS table, which keeps in-frame sequences only. Checked studies attribute under half of the gap to unresolved V genes and leave the rest unexplained. The sample table records some 25,000 clones; roughly 84% of these occur just once. Around 5.2% of the sample is taken by the ten largest. CDR1 and CDR2, looked up from the germline V gene, are SGHTA and FQGNSA. V is pared back by 0 bases and J by 4 bases, with 9 bases lying between the germline termini. From the cysteine through the phenylalanine, the CDR3 covers 14 amino acids. The entry retains the CDR3 DNA only, 42 bases that are in frame from base 1.

The rearranged segments are TRBV7-2 and TRBJ1-1, with the D gene not confidently named. The sample in question was PBMCs, obtained in a trial of ipilimumab plus nivolumab as post-transplant consolidation. This receptor was identified in a male donor with diffuse large B-cell lymphoma. The DNA sequence reads TGTGCCAGCAGCTTAGCCTCATCCATCACTGAAGCTTTCTTT. It is translated as CASSLASSITEAFF.